This is a list of T cell receptor beta chains from one sample in a study of T cell responses to AZD1222 COVID-19 vaccine. Sequencing used immunoSEQ multiplex PCR; TCRdb keeps in-frame clones, though not all of them. The top ten clones hold just under 9.5% of a sample with 130,000 or so clones, 70% to 90% of them seen once. This sample comprised peripheral blood, obtained on day 0 of AZD1222 vaccination. All receptors derive from an adult in good health. The CDR3 runs from the conserved cysteine through the conserved F or W. The D gene is left open where the match is weak. Expanded clones get a size class; other rows say once, few or many, or leave the size out.

d_gene: -
v_gene: TRBV27
abundance: -
j_gene: TRBJ2-7
CDR3nt: TGTGCCAGCAGTTTCATACCTTCCTACGAGCAGTACTTC
CDR3aa: CASSFIPSYEQYF

d_gene: -
v_gene: TRBV11-1
abundance: -
j_gene: TRBJ2-2
CDR3nt: TGTGCCAGCACCCCACCGACAGAGCTCACCGGGGAGCTGTTTTTT
CDR3aa: CASTPPTELTGELFF

d_gene: TRBD1
v_gene: TRBV30
abundance: few
j_gene: TRBJ1-2
CDR3nt: TGTGCCTGGAGTGATACAGGGGTCGGGAGCTATGGCTACACCTTC
CDR3aa: CAWSDTGVGSYGYTF

d_gene: TRBD1
v_gene: TRBV7-9
abundance: -
j_gene: TRBJ1-2
CDR3nt: TGTGCCAGCAGCTTAGCGAAGGGACAGGGACTTGCGGGCTACACCTTC
CDR3aa: CASSLAKGQGLAGYTF

d_gene: TRBD1
v_gene: TRBV19
abundance: -
j_gene: TRBJ1-1
CDR3nt: TGTGCCAGTAGTATGCAGGGGGACACTGAAGCTTTCTTT
CDR3aa: CASSMQGDTEAFF

d_gene: -
v_gene: TRBV18
abundance: once
j_gene: TRBJ2-7
CDR3nt: TGTGCCAGCTCACCACCGTCGCAGGTGTCCGTGTACTTC
CDR3aa: CASSPPSQVSVYF

d_gene: -
v_gene: TRBV18
abundance: -
j_gene: TRBJ1-5
CDR3nt: TGTGCCAGCTCACCCACGAGCTTAAGCAATCAGCCCCAGCATTTT
CDR3aa: CASSPTSLSNQPQHF

d_gene: TRBD1
v_gene: TRBV7-9
abundance: -
j_gene: TRBJ2-7
CDR3nt: TGTGCCAGCAGCGATGGGACAGGGGTCTCCTACGAGCAGTACTTC
CDR3aa: CASSDGTGVSYEQYF

d_gene: TRBD1
v_gene: TRBV2
abundance: -
j_gene: TRBJ1-1
CDR3nt: TGTGCCACGGAGACAGGGGCCAGGACTGAAGCTTTCTTT
CDR3aa: CATETGARTEAFF

d_gene: -
v_gene: TRBV4-1
abundance: -
j_gene: TRBJ1-2
CDR3nt: TGCGCCAGCAGCCAAGACTCCGCAGGGGAGTCGTGGGATGGCTACACCTTC
CDR3aa: CASSQDSAGESWDGYTF

d_gene: -
v_gene: TRBV29-1
abundance: -
j_gene: TRBJ1-2
CDR3nt: TGCAGCGCTGCCAGAGGAGACTATGGCTACACCTTC
CDR3aa: CSAARGDYGYTF

d_gene: -
v_gene: TRBV5-1
abundance: once
j_gene: TRBJ1-5
CDR3nt: TGCGCCAGCAGCATTACAAGCGAACAGCCCCAGCATTTT
CDR3aa: CASSITSEQPQHF

d_gene: TRBD1
v_gene: TRBV4-2
abundance: once
j_gene: TRBJ2-7
CDR3nt: TGTGCCAGCAGCCAGGAGGACAGGGGCCTACCCTACGAGCAGTACTTC
CDR3aa: CASSQEDRGLPYEQYF

d_gene: TRBD1
v_gene: TRBV15
abundance: -
j_gene: TRBJ1-2
CDR3nt: TGTGCCACCAGCAAAGGGACAGGAAGAACCAACTATGGCTACACCTTC
CDR3aa: CATSKGTGRTNYGYTF

d_gene: -
v_gene: TRBV2
abundance: -
j_gene: TRBJ2-2
CDR3nt: TGTGCCAGCGCCCAGGGGAGTTCCGGGGAGCTGTTTTTT
CDR3aa: CASAQGSSGELFF

d_gene: TRBD1
v_gene: TRBV12-5
abundance: -
j_gene: TRBJ2-1
CDR3nt: TGTGCTAGTGGCCTACAGACAGGGACGGCCTACAATGAGCAGTTCTTC
CDR3aa: CASGLQTGTAYNEQFF

d_gene: -
v_gene: TRBV6-5
abundance: -
j_gene: TRBJ2-5
CDR3nt: TGTGCCAGCAGTAATTCAGGGGATCTCCAAGAGACCCAGTACTTC
CDR3aa: CASSNSGDLQETQYF

d_gene: TRBD1
v_gene: TRBV15
abundance: -
j_gene: TRBJ2-2
CDR3nt: TGTGCCACCAGCAGAGAAAGGGGGCGGACCGGGGAGCTGTTTTTT
CDR3aa: CATSRERGRTGELFF

d_gene: -
v_gene: TRBV6-5
abundance: -
j_gene: TRBJ1-2
CDR3nt: TGTGCCAGCAGTTACAACTCGGGGGGTGGAGGCTATGGCTACACCTTC
CDR3aa: CASSYNSGGGGYGYTF

d_gene: -
v_gene: TRBV19
abundance: few
j_gene: TRBJ1-1
CDR3nt: TGTGCCAGTAGTCGCAGCGGGGAGGGAAAGACTTTCTTT
CDR3aa: CASSRSGEGKTFF

d_gene: TRBD1
v_gene: TRBV7-2
abundance: -
j_gene: TRBJ2-1
CDR3nt: TGTGCCAGCAGCCCCGGGACAGCGAACAATGAGCAGTTCTTC
CDR3aa: CASSPGTANNEQFF

d_gene: -
v_gene: TRBV5-1
abundance: -
j_gene: TRBJ2-3
CDR3nt: TGCGCCAGCAATCTCCAGGGAAGAGTTTATACGCAGTATTTT
CDR3aa: CASNLQGRVYTQYF

d_gene: -
v_gene: TRBV7-3
abundance: once
j_gene: TRBJ1-2
CDR3nt: TGTGCCAGCAGCTTAAATCCGCCAGGGCAGGGAGGTTATGGCTACACCTTC
CDR3aa: CASSLNPPGQGGYGYTF

d_gene: -
v_gene: TRBV18
abundance: few
j_gene: TRBJ1-1
CDR3nt: TGTGCCAGCTCACCACAGGGGGGGACTGAAGCTTTCTTT
CDR3aa: CASSPQGGTEAFF

d_gene: TRBD2
v_gene: TRBV7-2
abundance: -
j_gene: TRBJ2-2
CDR3nt: TGTGCCAGCAGTATAGCGGGGGTGACCACCGGGGAGCTGTTTTTT
CDR3aa: CASSIAGVTTGELFF

d_gene: -
v_gene: TRBV4-3
abundance: -
j_gene: TRBJ1-2
CDR3nt: TGCGCCAGCAGCCAAGTGGACAAGGGTGGCTACACCTTC
CDR3aa: CASSQVDKGGYTF

d_gene: -
v_gene: TRBV7-6
abundance: -
j_gene: TRBJ1-5
CDR3nt: TGTGCCAGCAGCTTAGCTACGGGGAGTCAGCCCCAGCATTTT
CDR3aa: CASSLATGSQPQHF

d_gene: TRBD2
v_gene: TRBV5-1
abundance: few
j_gene: TRBJ2-1
CDR3nt: TGCGCCAGCAGCTTTGTAGCGGGAGCCAATGAGCAGTTCTTC
CDR3aa: CASSFVAGANEQFF

d_gene: -
v_gene: TRBV30
abundance: -
j_gene: TRBJ2-7
CDR3nt: TGTGCCTGGAGTGATTCGGGACCCGAGCAGTACTTC
CDR3aa: CAWSDSGPEQYF

d_gene: -
v_gene: TRBV11-2
abundance: -
j_gene: TRBJ2-1
CDR3nt: TGTGCCAGCAGCCCGCCCCCAGGGACCAATGAGCAGTTCTTC
CDR3aa: CASSPPPGTNEQFF

d_gene: -
v_gene: TRBV24-1
abundance: -
j_gene: TRBJ2-1
CDR3nt: TGTGCCACCAGTGACTATGACAGATACAATGAGCAGTTCTTC
CDR3aa: CATSDYDRYNEQFF

d_gene: -
v_gene: TRBV14
abundance: -
j_gene: TRBJ1-3
CDR3nt: TGTGCCAGCAGCCAAGGACCGATCTCTGGAAACACCATATATTTT
CDR3aa: CASSQGPISGNTIYF

d_gene: -
v_gene: TRBV11-3
abundance: -
j_gene: TRBJ1-5
CDR3nt: TGTGCCGCAAAGACCAGGGGACGCAATCAGCCCCAGCATTTT
CDR3aa: CAAKTRGRNQPQHF

d_gene: -
v_gene: TRBV6-5
abundance: -
j_gene: TRBJ2-6
CDR3nt: TGTGCCAGCAGTTACAGAGGCTCTGGGGCCAACGTCCTGACTTTC
CDR3aa: CASSYRGSGANVLTF

d_gene: -
v_gene: TRBV6-2/TRBV6-3
abundance: -
j_gene: TRBJ1-2
CDR3nt: TGTGCCAGCAGTTACCGCAGTTTCCTGGGCTATGGCTACACCTTC
CDR3aa: CASSYRSFLGYGYTF

d_gene: -
v_gene: TRBV3-1/TRBV3-2
abundance: -
j_gene: TRBJ1-6
CDR3nt: TGTGCCAGCAGCCAAGAACATAATAATTCACCCCTCCACTTT
CDR3aa: CASSQEHNNSPLHF

d_gene: TRBD2
v_gene: TRBV24-1
abundance: -
j_gene: TRBJ2-1
CDR3nt: TGTGCCACCAGTGATGGACCGACTAGCGGGAGGCCCAATGAGCAGTTCTTC
CDR3aa: CATSDGPTSGRPNEQFF

d_gene: TRBD2
v_gene: TRBV4-2
abundance: -
j_gene: TRBJ2-7
CDR3nt: TGTGCCAGCAGCCGTATACTCGGACTAGCGGGAGACGAGCAGTACTTC
CDR3aa: CASSRILGLAGDEQYF

d_gene: TRBD2
v_gene: TRBV7-2
abundance: -
j_gene: TRBJ2-1
CDR3nt: TGTGCCAGCAGCCCGCTAGCGGGGTTTCACAATGAGCAGTTCTTC
CDR3aa: CASSPLAGFHNEQFF

d_gene: -
v_gene: TRBV5-1
abundance: -
j_gene: TRBJ2-6
CDR3nt: TGCGCCAGCAGCAACTTACTTTCTGGGGCCAACGTCCTGACTTTC
CDR3aa: CASSNLLSGANVLTF

d_gene: -
v_gene: TRBV13
abundance: once
j_gene: TRBJ2-5
CDR3nt: TGTGCCAGCAGCCTCGACCCCAGGGCGGAGACCCAGTACTTC
CDR3aa: CASSLDPRAETQYF

d_gene: TRBD1
v_gene: TRBV2
abundance: -
j_gene: TRBJ2-3
CDR3nt: TGTGCCAGCAGTGAGGGACAGGGGGCTACGGATACGCAGTATTTT
CDR3aa: CASSEGQGATDTQYF

d_gene: -
v_gene: TRBV4-1
abundance: -
j_gene: TRBJ1-5
CDR3nt: TGCGCCAGCAGCCAGGAGACAGAGACCAATCAGCCCCAGCATTTT
CDR3aa: CASSQETETNQPQHF

d_gene: TRBD2
v_gene: TRBV5-1
abundance: once
j_gene: TRBJ2-5
CDR3nt: TGCGCCAGCAGCGGGACTAGCGGGGGCCAAGAGACCCAGTACTTC
CDR3aa: CASSGTSGGQETQYF

d_gene: -
v_gene: TRBV28
abundance: -
j_gene: TRBJ1-2
CDR3nt: TGTGCCAGCAGTTTACCACAGGGAACCCTCTATGGCTACACCTTC
CDR3aa: CASSLPQGTLYGYTF

d_gene: -
v_gene: TRBV3-1/TRBV3-2
abundance: few
j_gene: TRBJ1-6
CDR3nt: TGTGCCAGCAGAACCTGGGACACGAAGAATTCACCCCTCCACTTT
CDR3aa: CASRTWDTKNSPLHF

d_gene: TRBD2
v_gene: TRBV3-1/TRBV3-2
abundance: -
j_gene: TRBJ2-1
CDR3nt: TGTGCCAGCAGCAGGGAGCGGGGGGGCAGTGAGCAGTTCTTC
CDR3aa: CASSRERGGSEQFF

d_gene: -
v_gene: TRBV5-5
abundance: -
j_gene: TRBJ1-2
CDR3nt: TGTGCCAGCAGCTATACTGCTAACTATGGCTACACCTTC
CDR3aa: CASSYTANYGYTF

d_gene: -
v_gene: TRBV18
abundance: -
j_gene: TRBJ1-3
CDR3nt: TGTGCCAGCTCACCAGGACTGAGGAGAAACACCATATATTTT
CDR3aa: CASSPGLRRNTIYF

d_gene: TRBD1
v_gene: TRBV18
abundance: -
j_gene: TRBJ1-4
CDR3nt: TGTGCCAGCTCACCGGACAGGAATGAAAAACTGTTTTTT
CDR3aa: CASSPDRNEKLFF

d_gene: -
v_gene: TRBV30
abundance: -
j_gene: TRBJ1-3
CDR3nt: TGTGCCTGGAGTCGGGACTCTGGAAACACCATATATTTT
CDR3aa: CAWSRDSGNTIYF

d_gene: TRBD1
v_gene: TRBV19
abundance: -
j_gene: TRBJ2-7
CDR3nt: TGTGCCAGTAGTACTCCCCACGACAGGGCCTACGAGCAGTACTTC
CDR3aa: CASSTPHDRAYEQYF

d_gene: TRBD1
v_gene: TRBV7-9
abundance: -
j_gene: TRBJ1-5
CDR3nt: TGTGCCAGCAGCTTAGGAGGGACAGGGCAAATGGGGCCCCAGCATTTT
CDR3aa: CASSLGGTGQMGPQHF

d_gene: -
v_gene: TRBV28
abundance: -
j_gene: TRBJ2-7
CDR3nt: TGTGCCAGCAGTTTAAGTCGGTGGCAGGGGATGGGGCCATCCTACGAGCAGTACTTC
CDR3aa: CASSLSRWQGMGPSYEQYF

d_gene: TRBD2
v_gene: TRBV5-1
abundance: -
j_gene: TRBJ2-1
CDR3nt: TGCGCCAGCAGCTCGAGTAGCGGGACCCTAGGGGATGAGCAGTTCTTC
CDR3aa: CASSSSSGTLGDEQFF

d_gene: -
v_gene: TRBV11-2
abundance: few
j_gene: TRBJ2-1
CDR3nt: TGTGCCAGCAGCTCCCGGGGTAGCGGCAGCTCCTACAATGAGCAGTTCTTC
CDR3aa: CASSSRGSGSSYNEQFF